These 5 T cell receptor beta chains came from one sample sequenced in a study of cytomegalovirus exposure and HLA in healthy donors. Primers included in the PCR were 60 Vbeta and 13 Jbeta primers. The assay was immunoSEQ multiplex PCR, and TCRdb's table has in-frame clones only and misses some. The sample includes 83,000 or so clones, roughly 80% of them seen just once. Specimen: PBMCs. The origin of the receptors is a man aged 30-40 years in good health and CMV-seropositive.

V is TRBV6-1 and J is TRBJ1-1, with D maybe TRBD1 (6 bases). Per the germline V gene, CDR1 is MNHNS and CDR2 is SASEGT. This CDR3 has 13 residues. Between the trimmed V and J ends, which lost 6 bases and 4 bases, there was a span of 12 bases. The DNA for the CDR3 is TGTGCCAGCAGGCCGACAGGTTCCACTGAAGCTTTCTTT. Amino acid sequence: CASRPTGSTEAFF.

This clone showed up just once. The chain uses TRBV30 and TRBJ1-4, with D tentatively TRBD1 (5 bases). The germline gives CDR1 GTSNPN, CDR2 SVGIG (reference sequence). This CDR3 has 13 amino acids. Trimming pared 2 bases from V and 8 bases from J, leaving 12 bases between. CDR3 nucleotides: TGTGCCTGGAGTAGGGGTACAAGGGAAAAACTGTTTTTT. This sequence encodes CAWSRGTREKLFF.

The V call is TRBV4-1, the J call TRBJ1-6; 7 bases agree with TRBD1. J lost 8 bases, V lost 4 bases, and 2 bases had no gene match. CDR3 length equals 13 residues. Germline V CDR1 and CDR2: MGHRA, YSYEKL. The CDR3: CASSPTGDSPLHF. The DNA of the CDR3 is TGCGCCAGCAGCCCAACAGGGGATTCACCCCTCCACTTT.

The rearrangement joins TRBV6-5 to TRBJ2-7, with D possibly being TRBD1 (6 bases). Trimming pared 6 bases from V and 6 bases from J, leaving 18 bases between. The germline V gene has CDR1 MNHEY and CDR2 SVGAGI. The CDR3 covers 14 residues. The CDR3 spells CASSQTGWNGEQYF. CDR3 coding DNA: TGTGCCAGCAGCCAGACAGGTTGGAACGGCGAGCAGTACTTC.

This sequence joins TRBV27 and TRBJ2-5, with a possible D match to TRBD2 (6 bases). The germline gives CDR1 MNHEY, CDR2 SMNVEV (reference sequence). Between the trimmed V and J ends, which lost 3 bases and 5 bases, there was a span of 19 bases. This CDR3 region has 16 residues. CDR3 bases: TGTGCCAGCAGTTTGAGGACCCGTGGAGGGAGTGAGACCCAGTACTTC. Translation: CASSLRTRGGSETQYF.